This TCR beta chain was sequenced for a study of T cell responses to AZD1222 COVID-19 vaccine. Method: immunoSEQ multiplex PCR; TCRdb's copy keeps in-frame clones and lacks some. The table has about 110,000 clones, 88% seen once; the top ten hold around 13%. Germline-derived CDR1 and CDR2 are SGDLS and YYNGEE. Trimming cost V 3 bases and J 8 bases, with 20 bases left between them. The CDR3 contains 16 residues. A note on this clone: Its antigen is unidentified.

Findings and caveats of the study: Without day 14 samples, only post-peak T cell repertoires were studied. Unmutated variant regions reportedly attract nearly half of all spike-specific TCRs. Clonal diversity may have been underestimated in mostly white British donors.

V usage is TRBV9 and J usage is TRBJ2-2, with a tentative D call TRBD1 (6 bases). Sequenced material: peripheral blood, taken on day 0 of MenACWY control vaccination. The receptor comes from an adult in good health. The DNA for the CDR3 is TGTGCCAGCAGCGGGGGGCTAGCTAATCCCTTGGGGGAGCTGTTTTTT. Translated: CASSGGLANPLGELFF.